The clone carrying this T cell receptor beta chain has just a few counts. The antigen is not known. The CDR3 has 16 amino acids. The V gene lost 1 base and the J gene lost 0 bases, with 15 bases spanning the gap. The germline V gene has CDR1 GTSNPN and CDR2 SVGIG (reference sequence). The data were obtained in a study of a mutant IDH1 vaccine in newly diagnosed glioma. Study-level information: Mean patient age was around 40 years; around 60% were male and around 38% female. Patients got radiotherapy, temozolomide, or both beforehand, and most got both.

Repertoires were generated with immunoSEQ multiplex PCR, while TCRdb's copy carries only in-frame clones and drops some. This table has fewer than 35,000 clones, more than 65% appearing once. Time point here: week 47, end of study. Vaccinated patients received 300 ug of mutant IDH1 20-mer peptide per dose, with topical imiquimod. The clonotype was recovered from a man aged 30 to 39 with glioma. This chain connects TRBV30 to TRBJ1-1; the D gene is possibly TRBD1 (5 bases). This specimen was PBMCs, taken from a glioma patient whose treatment included an IDH1 peptide vaccine. The CDR3 DNA sequence: TGTGCCTGGAGTGGAGGGGAGTCGGGAGTGAACACTGAAGCTTTCTTT. Protein product: CAWSGGESGVNTEAFF.